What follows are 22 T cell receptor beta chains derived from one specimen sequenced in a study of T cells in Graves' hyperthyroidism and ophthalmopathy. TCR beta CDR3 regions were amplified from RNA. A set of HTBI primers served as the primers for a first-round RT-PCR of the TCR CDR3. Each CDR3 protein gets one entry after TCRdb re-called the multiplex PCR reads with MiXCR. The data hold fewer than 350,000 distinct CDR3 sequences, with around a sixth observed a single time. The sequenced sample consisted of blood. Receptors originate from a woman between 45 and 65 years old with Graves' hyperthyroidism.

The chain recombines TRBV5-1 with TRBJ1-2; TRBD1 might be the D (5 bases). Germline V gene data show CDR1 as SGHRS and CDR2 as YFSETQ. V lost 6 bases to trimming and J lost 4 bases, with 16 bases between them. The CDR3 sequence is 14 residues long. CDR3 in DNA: TGCGCCAGCACCCCCGGGGGGGGTATCTATGGCTACACCTTC. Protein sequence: CASTPGGGIYGYTF.

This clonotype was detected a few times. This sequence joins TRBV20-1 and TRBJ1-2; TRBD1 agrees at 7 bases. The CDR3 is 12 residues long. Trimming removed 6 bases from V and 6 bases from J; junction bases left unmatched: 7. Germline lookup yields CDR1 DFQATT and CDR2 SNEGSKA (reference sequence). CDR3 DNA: TGCAGTGCGACCAGGGGGGGGGATGGCTACACCTTC. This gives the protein CSATRGGDGYTF.

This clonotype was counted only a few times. The DNA for the CDR3 is TGTGCCAGCAGTTACCTCCCCGACAGGGGGATTTATGGCTACACCTTC. It is translated as CASSYLPDRGIYGYTF. The rearrangement links TRBV6-2 or TRBV6-3 to TRBJ1-2; 9 bases match TRBD1. J gave up 5 bases and V 2 bases, and 9 bases lay outside the gene matches. CDR1 and CDR2 (germline): MNHEY, SVGEGT. This CDR3 is built from 16 residues.

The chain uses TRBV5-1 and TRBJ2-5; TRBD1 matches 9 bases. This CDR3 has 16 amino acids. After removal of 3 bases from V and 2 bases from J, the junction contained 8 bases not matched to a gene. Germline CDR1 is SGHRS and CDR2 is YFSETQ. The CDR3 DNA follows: TGCGCCAGCAGCTACCGGGACAGGGTAGGGCAAGAGACCCAGTACTTC. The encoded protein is CASSYRDRVGQETQYF.

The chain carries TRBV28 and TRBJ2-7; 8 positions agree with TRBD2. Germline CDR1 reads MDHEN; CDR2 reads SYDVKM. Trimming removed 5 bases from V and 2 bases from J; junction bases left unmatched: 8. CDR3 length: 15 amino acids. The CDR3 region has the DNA TGTGCCAGCAGTCCCTGGACTAGCCGCGCCTACGAGCAGTACTTC. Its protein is CASSPWTSRAYEQYF. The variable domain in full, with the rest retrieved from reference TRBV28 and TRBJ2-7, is DVKVTQSSRYLVKRTGEKVFLECVQDMDHENMFWYRQDPGLGLRLIYFSYDVKMKEKGDIPEGYSVSREKKERFSLILESASTNQTSMYLCASSPWTSRAYEQYFGPGTRLTVT.

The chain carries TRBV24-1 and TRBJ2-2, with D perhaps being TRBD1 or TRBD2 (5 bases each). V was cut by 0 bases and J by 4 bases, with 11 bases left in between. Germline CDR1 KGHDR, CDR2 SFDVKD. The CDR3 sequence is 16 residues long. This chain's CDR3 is CATSDLGGDVTGELFF. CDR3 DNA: TGTGCCACCAGTGATTTGGGTGGGGACGTCACCGGGGAGCTGTTTTTT.

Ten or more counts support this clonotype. Written as DNA, the CDR3 is TGTGCCAGCAGCCATGGGACAGTATCTGAGCAGTTCTTC. Its protein product is CASSHGTVSEQFF. The rearrangement joins TRBV28 to TRBJ2-1; 7 nucleotides agree with TRBD1. Germline V gives CDR1 MDHEN, CDR2 SYDVKM. V shed 6 bases and J 9 bases; nucleotides not matched to a gene: 8. This CDR3 region has 13 residues.

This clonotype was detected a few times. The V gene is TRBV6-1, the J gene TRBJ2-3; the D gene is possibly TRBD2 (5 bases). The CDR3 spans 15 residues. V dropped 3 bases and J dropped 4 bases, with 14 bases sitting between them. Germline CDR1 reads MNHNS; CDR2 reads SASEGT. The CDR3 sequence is CASSEAKGGSDTQYF. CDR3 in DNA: TGTGCCAGCAGTGAGGCAAAGGGCGGGTCAGATACGCAGTATTTT.

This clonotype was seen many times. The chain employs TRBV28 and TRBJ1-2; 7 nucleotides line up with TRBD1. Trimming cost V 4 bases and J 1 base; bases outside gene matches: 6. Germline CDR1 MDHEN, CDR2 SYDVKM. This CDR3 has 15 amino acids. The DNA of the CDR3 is TGTGCCAGCAGTTGGGGGGACAGCCTTAACTATGGCTACACCTTC. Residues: CASSWGDSLNYGYTF.

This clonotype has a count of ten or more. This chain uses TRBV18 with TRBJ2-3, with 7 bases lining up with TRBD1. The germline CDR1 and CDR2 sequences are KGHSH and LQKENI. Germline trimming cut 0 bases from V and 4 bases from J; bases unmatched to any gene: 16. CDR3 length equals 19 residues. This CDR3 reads CASSPPLTSPPGTADTQYF. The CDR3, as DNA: TGTGCCAGCTCACCACCACTTACCTCACCTCCCGGGACAGCAGATACGCAGTATTTT.

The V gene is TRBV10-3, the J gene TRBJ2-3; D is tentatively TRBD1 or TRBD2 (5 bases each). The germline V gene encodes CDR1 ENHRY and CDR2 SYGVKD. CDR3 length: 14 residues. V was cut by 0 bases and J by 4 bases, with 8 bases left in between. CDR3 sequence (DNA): TGTGCCATCAGTGAGTCAGAGGGGTCAGATACGCAGTATTTT. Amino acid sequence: CAISESEGSDTQYF.

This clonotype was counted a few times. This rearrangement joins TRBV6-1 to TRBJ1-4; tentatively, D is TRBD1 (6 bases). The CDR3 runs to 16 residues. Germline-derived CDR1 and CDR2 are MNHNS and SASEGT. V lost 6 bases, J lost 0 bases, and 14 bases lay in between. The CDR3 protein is CASSDLQGTTNEKLFF. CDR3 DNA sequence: TGTGCCAGCAGCGATCTACAGGGAACAACTAATGAAAAACTGTTTTTT.

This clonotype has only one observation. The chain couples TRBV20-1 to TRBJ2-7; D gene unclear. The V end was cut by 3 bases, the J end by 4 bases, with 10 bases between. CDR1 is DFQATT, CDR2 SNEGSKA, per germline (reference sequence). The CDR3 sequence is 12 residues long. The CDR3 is CSASITDYEQYF. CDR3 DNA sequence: TGCAGTGCTAGCATAACGGATTACGAGCAGTACTTC.

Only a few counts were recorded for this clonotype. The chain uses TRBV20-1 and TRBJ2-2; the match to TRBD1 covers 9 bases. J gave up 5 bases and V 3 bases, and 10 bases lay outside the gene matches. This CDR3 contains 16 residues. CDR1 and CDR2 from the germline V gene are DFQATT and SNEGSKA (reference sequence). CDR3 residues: CSASWGQGLGTGELFF. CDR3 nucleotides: TGCAGTGCTAGCTGGGGACAGGGACTTGGGACCGGGGAGCTGTTTTTT.

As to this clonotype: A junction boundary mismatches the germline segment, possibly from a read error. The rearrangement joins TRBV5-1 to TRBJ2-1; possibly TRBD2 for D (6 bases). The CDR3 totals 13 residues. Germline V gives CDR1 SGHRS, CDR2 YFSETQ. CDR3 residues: CTSSLGLPDEQFF. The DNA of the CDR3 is TGCACCAGCAGCCTGGGACTGCCCGATGAGCAGTTCTTC.

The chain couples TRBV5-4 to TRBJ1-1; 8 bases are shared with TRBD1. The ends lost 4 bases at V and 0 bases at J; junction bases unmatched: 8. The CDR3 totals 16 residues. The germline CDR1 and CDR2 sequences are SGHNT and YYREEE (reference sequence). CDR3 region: CASSPRDRRVNTEAFF. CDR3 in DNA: TGTGCCAGCAGCCCACGGGACAGGAGAGTGAACACTGAAGCTTTCTTT. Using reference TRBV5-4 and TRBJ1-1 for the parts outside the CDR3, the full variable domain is ETGVTQSPTHLIKTRGQQVTLRCSSQSGHNTVSWYQQALGQGPQFIFQYYREEENGRGNFPPRFSGLQFPNYSSELNVNALELDDSALYLCASSPRDRRVNTEAFFGQGTRLTVV.

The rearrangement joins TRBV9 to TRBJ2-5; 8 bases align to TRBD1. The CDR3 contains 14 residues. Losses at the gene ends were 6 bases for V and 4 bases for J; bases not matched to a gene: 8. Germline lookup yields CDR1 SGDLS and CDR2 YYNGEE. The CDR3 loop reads CASNLGQGGETQYF. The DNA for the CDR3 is TGTGCCAGCAACCTTGGACAGGGAGGAGAGACCCAGTACTTC.

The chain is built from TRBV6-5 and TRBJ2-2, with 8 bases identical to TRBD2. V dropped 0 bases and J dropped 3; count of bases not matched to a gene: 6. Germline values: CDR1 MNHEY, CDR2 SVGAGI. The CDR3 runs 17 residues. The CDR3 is CASSYSIGGADTGELFF. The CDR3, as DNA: TGTGCCAGCAGTTACTCAATCGGGGGGGCCGACACCGGGGAGCTGTTTTTT.

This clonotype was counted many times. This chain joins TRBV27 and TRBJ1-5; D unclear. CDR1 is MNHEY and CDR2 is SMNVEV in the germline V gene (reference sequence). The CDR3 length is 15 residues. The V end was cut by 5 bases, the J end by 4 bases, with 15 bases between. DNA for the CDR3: TGTGCCAGCAGTATACATCCGGCCGCTAATCAGCCCCAGCATTTT. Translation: CASSIHPAANQPQHF.

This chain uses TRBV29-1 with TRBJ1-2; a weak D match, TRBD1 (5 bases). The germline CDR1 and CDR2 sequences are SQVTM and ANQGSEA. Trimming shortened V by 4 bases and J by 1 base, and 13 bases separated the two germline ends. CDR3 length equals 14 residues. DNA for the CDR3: TGCAGCGTTGGTGACAGTGGCATTAACTATGGCTACACCTTC. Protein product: CSVGDSGINYGYTF.

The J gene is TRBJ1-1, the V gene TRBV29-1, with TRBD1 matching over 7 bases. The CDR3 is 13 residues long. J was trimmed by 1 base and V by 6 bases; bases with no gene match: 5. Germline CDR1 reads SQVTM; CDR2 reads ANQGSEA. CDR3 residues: CSVGQVSNTEAFF. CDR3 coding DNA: TGCAGCGTAGGACAGGTCTCGAACACTGAAGCTTTCTTT.

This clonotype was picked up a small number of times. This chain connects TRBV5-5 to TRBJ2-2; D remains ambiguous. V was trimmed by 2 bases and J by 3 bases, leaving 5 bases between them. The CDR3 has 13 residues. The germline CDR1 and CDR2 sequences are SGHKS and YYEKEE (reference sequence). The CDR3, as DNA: TGTGCCAGCAGCTTACAGTACACCGGGGAGCTGTTTTTT. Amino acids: CASSLQYTGELFF. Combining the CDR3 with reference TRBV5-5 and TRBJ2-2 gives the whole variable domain DAGVTQSPTHLIKTRGQQVTLRCSPISGHKSVSWYQQVLGQGPQFIFQYYEKEERGRGNFPDRFSARQFPNYSSELNVNALLLGDSALYLCASSLQYTGELFFGEGSRLTVL.